Presented here are 6 T cell receptor gamma chains from one specimen sequenced in a study of gamma-delta T cells after stem cell transplantation. TCRdb applied CATT to the RT-PCR reads for clone calling. The sample has about 1,700 gamma-chain clones; about 18% are singletons. Sequencing was performed on gamma-delta T cells. These receptors were obtained from a human donor. It is not recorded whose cells these are; they may come from a transplant donor.

The rearrangement links TRGV5 to TRGJ1 or TRGJ2. CDR3 length equals 11 residues. In germline, CDR1 is VINAFY, CDR2 YDVSNSKD. The V gene end was trimmed by 5 bases and the J gene end by 5 bases; junction bases not matched to a gene: 3. CDR3 region: CATWGNYKKLF. Here the CDR3 DNA reads TGTGCCACCTGGGGGAATTATAAGAAACTCTTT.

The rearrangement links TRGV2 to TRGJ1 or TRGJ2. The CDR3 loop spans 13 amino acids. The V segment lost 1 base and the J segment 7 bases; nucleotides outside the gene matches: 7. Germline V gene sequence: CDR1 EGSNGY, CDR2 YDSYNSKV. The CDR3 here is CATWDGRGYKKLF. The DNA for the CDR3 is TGTGCCACCTGGGACGGCCGGGGGTATAAGAAACTCTTT.

The chain employs TRGV9 and TRGJP2. V lost 6 bases to trimming and J lost 0 bases; unmatched junction nucleotides: 13. CDR3 length equals 17 residues. Germline loops: CDR1 GITISATS, CDR2 ISYDGTV (reference sequence). CDR3 loop: CALWRLGIYSSDWIKTF. The CDR3 coding sequence is TGTGCCTTGTGGCGATTGGGGATATATAGTAGTGATTGGATCAAGACGTTT.

The table lists this clone with a few counts. The chain joins TRGV9 to TRGJ1 or TRGJ2. Germline-derived CDR1 and CDR2 are GITISATS and ISYDGTV (reference sequence). The CDR3 runs 10 residues. Unmatched junction bases numbered 0, after V lost 2 bases and J lost 8 bases. CDR3 protein: CALWEDKKLF. The CDR3 DNA is TGTGCCTTGTGGGAGGATAAGAAACTCTTT.

This clone showed up just a few times. Relative to the germline gene, one junction end is altered; a read error may explain this. V and J are TRGV4 and TRGJ1 or TRGJ2. Germline V CDR1 and CDR2: EGSTGY, YDSYTSSV. The CDR3 is 15 amino acids. The CDR3: CATWAQNRGDYKKLF. For the CDR3, the DNA is TGTGCCACCTGGGCCCAAAACCGCGGGGATTATAAGAAGCTCTTT.

This clone showed up just a few times. Within the sample, other DNA sequences also encode this same CDR3. This chain links TRGV9 with TRGJ1 or TRGJ2. The CDR3 consists of 13 residues. Germline values: CDR1 GITISATS, CDR2 ISYDGTV (reference sequence). The V segment lost 0 bases and the J segment 4 bases; nucleotides outside the gene matches: 3. This CDR3 is CALWEVHYYKKLF. CDR3 in DNA: TGTGCCTTGTGGGAGGTGCACTATTATAAGAAACTCTTT.